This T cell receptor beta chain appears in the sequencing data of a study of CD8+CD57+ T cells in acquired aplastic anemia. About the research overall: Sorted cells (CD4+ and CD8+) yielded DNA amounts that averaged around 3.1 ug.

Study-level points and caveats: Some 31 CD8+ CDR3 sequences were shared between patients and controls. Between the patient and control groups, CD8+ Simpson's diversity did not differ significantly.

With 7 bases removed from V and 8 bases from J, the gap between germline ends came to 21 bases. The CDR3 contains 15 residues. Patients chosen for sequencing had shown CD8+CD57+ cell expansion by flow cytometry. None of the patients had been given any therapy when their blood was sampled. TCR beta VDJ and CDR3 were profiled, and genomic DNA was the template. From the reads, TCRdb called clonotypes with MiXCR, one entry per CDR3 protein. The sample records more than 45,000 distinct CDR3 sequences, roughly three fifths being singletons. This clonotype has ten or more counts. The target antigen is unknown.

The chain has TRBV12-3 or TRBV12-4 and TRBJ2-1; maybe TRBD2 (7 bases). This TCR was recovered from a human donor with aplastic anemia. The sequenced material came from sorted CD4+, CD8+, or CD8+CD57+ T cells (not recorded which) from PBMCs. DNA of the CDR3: TGTGCCAGCATAAATACAGGGACTACAGGGCATGAGCAGTTCTTC. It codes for CASINTGTTGHEQFF.